This T cell receptor beta chain was obtained from a study of early T cells in non-severe SARS-CoV-2 infection. As for the study in general: Sequencing of unsorted whole blood was done on bulk RNA, leaving chains unpaired.

CDR1 and CDR2 (germline): DFQATT, SNEGSKA (reference sequence). This CDR3 is 13 amino acids long. V lost 5 bases and J lost 5; bases outside the gene matches: 9. Individually, cDNA molecules had unique molecular identifiers attached to them. Using its own MiXCR run on the 5' RACE reads, TCRdb lists one record per CDR3 protein. The top ten clones hold 4.5% to 6.5% of a sample with fewer than 80,000 distinct CDR3 sequences, over 10% of them seen once. The receptor comes from an adult who was a healthcare worker with PCR-confirmed SARS-CoV-2 infection or an uninfected control (not recorded which). This chain uses TRBV20-1 with TRBJ2-7; 7 bases are shared with TRBD1. Sequenced: whole blood. CDR3 amino acids: CSAGHTGVDEQYF. DNA for the CDR3: TGCAGTGCTGGGCATACAGGGGTCGACGAGCAGTACTTC.